This T cell receptor (beta chain) was documented in a study of blood T cell repertoires in COVID-19. Study as a whole: Sites in the United States, Italy and Spain provided acute and convalescent COVID-19 samples. In each case, the material was cDNA or gDNA derived from T cells, B-cell-depleted T cells, or PBMCs.

Libraries were prepared by immunoSEQ multiplex PCR; TCRdb keeps only in-frame clonotypes and omits some of them. The sample contains around 140,000 clones, approximately 85% of which appear only once. Germline loops: CDR1 SEHNR, CDR2 FQNEAQ (reference sequence). Losses at the gene ends were 3 bases for V and 5 bases for J; bases not matched to a gene: 6. CDR3 length: 16 amino acids. This clone is medium-sized in the sample. Sequenced material: PBMCs or T cells enriched from blood (not recorded which). The J gene is TRBJ2-1, the V gene TRBV7-9, with 11 bases that match TRBD2. The clonotype was recovered from a woman in her forties or fifties with acute COVID-19. DNA of the CDR3: TGTGCCAGCAGCTTCACCGGGACTAGCGGAGACAATGAGCAGTTCTTC. Encoded protein: CASSFTGTSGDNEQFF.